These 25 T cell receptor beta chains were sequenced from one sample in a study of blood T cell repertoires in COVID-19. Assay: immunoSEQ multiplex PCR; the TCRdb copy retains only in-frame clones and omits some. The sample carries more than 200,000 clones, 85% to 95% recorded once. The sample was PBMCs or T cells enriched from blood (not recorded which). The receptor set was obtained from a young woman who had recovered from COVID-19.

V gene TRBV7-2 combines with J gene TRBJ2-1, with 8 bases fitting TRBD2. After removal of 1 base from V and 7 bases from J, the junction contained 6 bases not matched to a gene. From germline, CDR1 is SGHTA and CDR2 FQGNSA. The CDR3 length is 15 residues. The CDR3 reads CASSLGRGVLNEQFF. The CDR3 nucleotides are TGTGCCAGCAGCTTAGGGCGGGGGGTACTGAATGAGCAGTTCTTC.

This clone has just one count. The gene calls are TRBV20-1 and TRBJ1-4; D remains ambiguous. Germline V gives CDR1 DFQATT, CDR2 SNEGSKA (reference sequence). The CDR3 loop spans 11 amino acids. As DNA, the CDR3 is TGCAGCGTCGCAACTAATGAAAAACTGTTTTTT. Its translation: CSVATNEKLFF.

The rearrangement joins TRBV11-3 to TRBJ2-7, with 7 positions matching TRBD2. The CDR3 runs to 15 residues. V was clipped by 2 bases and J by 3 bases; unmatched bases: 7. CDR1 and CDR2 from the germline V gene are SGHNT and YENEEA. The CDR3 loop reads CASSLTSGDHYEQYF. The CDR3 nucleotides are TGTGCCAGCAGCTTAACCAGCGGGGACCACTACGAGCAGTACTTC.

The chain has TRBV19 and TRBJ1-5, with no clear D. Germline CDR1 is LNHDA and CDR2 is SQIVND (reference sequence). CDR3 length: 19 residues. V was shortened by 0 bases and J by 5 bases, with 23 bases between the two germline ends. DNA for the CDR3: TGTGCCAGTAGTATAGATCCAAACTTTCTGAGGGTTAGGGATCAGCCCCAGCATTTT. Its protein product is CASSIDPNFLRVRDQPQHF. Full variable domain (remainder filled in from reference TRBV19 and TRBJ1-5): DGGITQSPKYLFRKEGQNVTLSCEQNLNHDAMYWYRQDPGQGLRLIYYSQIVNDFQKGDIAEGYSVSREKKESFPLTVTSAQKNPTAFYLCASSIDPNFLRVRDQPQHFGDGTRLSIL.

The genes are TRBV2 and TRBJ2-7; 8 nucleotides agree with TRBD1. V lost 6 bases to trimming and J lost 7 bases; unmatched junction nucleotides: 14. Germline lookup yields CDR1 SNHLY and CDR2 FYNNEI. CDR3 length equals 15 residues. The CDR3 DNA sequence: TGTGCCAGCAGAGCCGGGACAGGCATACCGGGAGAGCAGTACTTC. Encoded protein: CASRAGTGIPGEQYF.

This clone came up a few times. The rearrangement joins TRBV27 to TRBJ1-1, with TRBD1 matching 10 bases. The trim removed 4 bases at V and 6 bases at J, leaving 5 bases unmatched. Germline CDR1 and CDR2: MNHEY and SMNVEV (reference sequence). The CDR3 extends over 14 amino acids. The CDR3 DNA reads as TGTGCCAGCAGTTGGGACAGGGGAGGAGCTGAAGCTTTCTTT. It encodes CASSWDRGGAEAFF.

The rearrangement links TRBV15 to TRBJ1-1; perhaps TRBD1 as D (6 bases). Trimming shortened V by 5 bases and J by 4 bases, and 17 bases separated the two germline ends. This CDR3 region has 15 residues. Germline CDR1 reads LNHNV; CDR2 reads YYDKDF (reference sequence). CDR3 protein: CATSRPGQGGTEAFF. The DNA for the CDR3 is TGTGCCACCAGCCGTCCGGGCCAAGGGGGCACTGAAGCTTTCTTT.

J is TRBJ2-3 and V is TRBV7-2; weak D call: TRBD2 (7 bases). Trimming took 3 bases from V and 4 from J, leaving 14 bases between them. The CDR3 has 15 residues. From germline, CDR1 is SGHTA and CDR2 FQGNSA. The CDR3 bases are TGTGCCAGCAGCTTGGGGGGGGGCAGAGCAGATACGCAGTATTTT. This encodes CASSLGGGRADTQYF.

V gene TRBV28 combines with J gene TRBJ2-7; perhaps TRBD2 as D (5 bases). V lost 2 bases, J lost 0 bases, and 11 bases lay in between. This CDR3 comprises 15 residues. The germline gives CDR1 MDHEN, CDR2 SYDVKM. This CDR3 reads CASSLILGSSYEQYF. The CDR3, as DNA: TGTGCCAGCAGTTTAATTCTGGGGAGCTCCTACGAGCAGTACTTC.

V is TRBV11-3 and J is TRBJ2-5; 15 bases match TRBD2. J gave up 1 base and V 5 bases, and 5 bases lay outside the gene matches. CDR1 and CDR2 (germline): SGHNT, YENEEA. CDR3 length: 17 residues. This CDR3 reads CASSPPGLAGGQETQYF. DNA of the CDR3: TGTGCCAGCAGCCCTCCGGGACTAGCGGGGGGCCAAGAGACCCAGTACTTC. Full variable domain (rest looked up from reference TRBV11-3 and TRBJ2-5): EAGVVQSPRYKIIEKKQPVAFWCNPISGHNTLYWYLQNLGQGPELLIRYENEEAVDDSQLPKDRFSAERLKGVDSTLKIQPAELGDSAVYLCASSPPGLAGGQETQYFGPGTRLLVL.

J is TRBJ2-1 and V is TRBV24-1; tentatively, D is TRBD1 (6 bases). Germline V gene lookup returns CDR1 KGHDR and CDR2 SFDVKD. Trimming left V 1 base short and J 0 bases short, with 6 bases between. CDR3 length: 15 amino acids. Here the CDR3 reads CATSDLQGSYNEQFF. The CDR3 DNA follows: TGTGCCACCAGTGATTTACAGGGCTCCTACAATGAGCAGTTCTTC.

The gene calls are TRBV19 and TRBJ1-5; D not certain. V was trimmed by 2 bases and J by 0 bases, leaving 8 bases between them. Germline V gives CDR1 LNHDA, CDR2 SQIVND (reference sequence). The CDR3 extends over 15 amino acids. CDR3 coding DNA: TGTGCCAGTAGTATAACTACTTATAGCAATCAGCCCCAGCATTTT. Translation: CASSITTYSNQPQHF. Using reference TRBV19 and TRBJ1-5 for the parts outside the CDR3, the full variable domain is DGGITQSPKYLFRKEGQNVTLSCEQNLNHDAMYWYRQDPGQGLRLIYYSQIVNDFQKGDIAEGYSVSREKKESFPLTVTSAQKNPTAFYLCASSITTYSNQPQHFGDGTRLSIL.

This clone was counted once. The genes are TRBV4-1 and TRBJ2-3; tentatively, D is TRBD2 (5 bases). The CDR3 runs 15 residues. V lost 0 bases to trimming and J lost 4 bases, with 11 bases between them. Germline CDR1 reads MGHRA; CDR2 reads YSYEKL. CDR3 loop: CASSQDWRTSDTQYF. CDR3 coding DNA: TGCGCCAGCAGCCAAGACTGGAGGACCTCAGATACGCAGTATTTT.

J is TRBJ1-2 and V is TRBV19; 8 bases line up with TRBD1. With V trimmed by 5 bases and J by 8 bases, 10 bases remained unmatched. Germline V gene data show CDR1 as LNHDA and CDR2 as SQIVND (reference sequence). The CDR3 covers 14 residues. CDR3 residues: CASSPGQDTWGYTF. For the CDR3, the DNA is TGTGCCAGTAGTCCGGGACAGGACACTTGGGGCTACACCTTC.

The chain carries TRBV28 and TRBJ1-2, with D maybe TRBD1 (5 bases). Germline CDR1 MDHEN, CDR2 SYDVKM. V was clipped by 5 bases and J by 4 bases, with 14 bases between them. The CDR3 is made up of 14 amino acids. CDR3 DNA sequence: TGTGCCAGCAGTCCGACCGGACACCGCTATGGCTACACCTTC. Translated, it gives CASSPTGHRYGYTF.

The chain joins TRBV3-1 (or the pseudogene TRBV3-2) to TRBJ2-1, with a possible D match to TRBD1 (5 bases). The CDR3 is 11 amino acids. The germline V and J ends were trimmed by 8 bases and 10 bases, with 12 bases remaining between them. Germline V CDR1 and CDR2: LGHDT, YNNKEL (reference sequence). The CDR3 DNA sequence: TGTGCCAGCTCCCTGCCAGGGGAGCAGTTCTTC. It encodes CASSLPGEQFF.

This clone was detected once. This chain connects TRBV7-2 to TRBJ2-7; no clear D gene. This CDR3 is built from 12 residues. Trimming shortened V by 1 base and J by 5 bases, and 6 bases separated the two germline ends. Germline-derived CDR1 and CDR2 are SGHTA and FQGNSA. The CDR3 here is CASSLGRNEQYF. DNA for the CDR3: TGTGCCAGCAGCTTAGGCAGGAACGAGCAGTACTTC.

This clone was detected once. The V and J genes are TRBV20-1 and TRBJ2-6; no clear D. The CDR3 loop spans 12 amino acids. Germline V CDR1 and CDR2: DFQATT, SNEGSKA (reference sequence). V was trimmed by 3 bases and J by 3 bases, leaving 3 bases between them. The CDR3 coding sequence is TGCAGTGCTAGTCATGGGGCCAACGTCCTGACTTTC. Protein: CSASHGANVLTF.

The chain combines TRBV7-2 with TRBJ2-1, with D possibly TRBD1 on 6 matching bases. CDR3 length: 16 amino acids. Germline V gene data show CDR1 as SGHTA and CDR2 as FQGNSA. The ends were cut back, 5 bases at V and 7 bases at J, with 21 bases in the middle. CDR3 loop: CASSQIQGRAENEQFF. CDR3 nucleotides: TGTGCCAGCAGCCAAATACAGGGACGTGCAGAGAATGAGCAGTTCTTC.

The V and J genes are TRBV19 and TRBJ1-5; TRBD1 matches 7 bases. The germline gives CDR1 LNHDA, CDR2 SQIVND (reference sequence). V was clipped by 7 bases and J by 7 bases; unmatched bases: 10. The CDR3 spans 14 residues. The CDR3 loop reads CASKGQGGRQPQHF. Written as DNA, the CDR3 is TGTGCCAGTAAAGGGCAGGGGGGCCGGCAGCCCCAGCATTTT.

The rearrangement links TRBV20-1 to TRBJ1-5; D not resolved. The ends were cut back, 3 bases at V and 0 bases at J, with 9 bases in the middle. The germline gives CDR1 DFQATT, CDR2 SNEGSKA (reference sequence). This CDR3 has 14 residues. The CDR3: CSASLGDSNQPQHF. CDR3 sequence (DNA): TGCAGTGCTAGTTTGGGAGATAGCAATCAGCCCCAGCATTTT.

The J gene is TRBJ1-5, the V gene TRBV2; a possible D gene is TRBD1 (6 bases). The CDR3 sequence is 12 residues long. The germline CDR1 and CDR2 sequences are SNHLY and FYNNEI. Trimming took off 4 bases at V and 7 bases at J, with 8 bases between the two ends. CDR3 protein: CASSVQGQPQHF. The DNA for the CDR3 is TGTGCCAGCAGTGTACAGGGCCAGCCCCAGCATTTT.

The CDR3 sequence: CASSQVLSANYGYTF. CDR3 DNA sequence: TGCGCCAGCAGCCAAGTGCTGAGCGCTAACTATGGCTACACCTTC. This sequence joins TRBV4-1 and TRBJ1-2, with D unclear. This CDR3 has 15 residues. CDR1 is MGHRA, CDR2 YSYEKL, per germline. V shed 1 base and J shed 0 bases, with 9 bases lying between them.

This clone was recorded a few times. The V and J genes are TRBV5-1 and TRBJ2-7, with D perhaps TRBD2 (6 bases). Germline CDR1 is SGHRS and CDR2 is YFSETQ. This CDR3 has 16 amino acids. Trimming left V 3 bases short and J 6 bases short, with 22 bases between. Here the CDR3 reads CASSSGLAGHHSEQYF. The CDR3 DNA follows: TGCGCCAGCAGCTCCGGATTGGCGGGGCATCACTCCGAGCAGTACTTC.

The chain recombines TRBV27 with TRBJ2-7; D may be TRBD2 (7 bases). Germline V gives CDR1 MNHEY, CDR2 SMNVEV (reference sequence). This CDR3 comprises 16 residues. V was shortened by 6 bases and J by 3 bases, with 21 bases between the two germline ends. The chain's CDR3 is CASRWGGGTQDYEQYF. In DNA, the CDR3 is TGTGCCAGCAGGTGGGGAGGGGGAACACAGGACTACGAGCAGTACTTC.